The clone carrying this T cell receptor (beta chain) came up once. The data derive from a study of technical replicates of blood from a few donors. Sequenced by immunoSEQ multiplex PCR; TCRdb stores in-frame clones only, minus some. The sample yields over 70,000 clones, about 96% seen once. The V and J ends lost 1 base and 5 bases respectively, with 12 bases between them. Germline assignment: CDR1 SGHNT and CDR2 YYREEE (reference sequence). This CDR3 comprises 15 residues. The sample taken for sequencing was T cells isolated from PBMCs. The rearrangement links TRBV5-4 to TRBJ2-2; perhaps TRBD1 as D (5 bases). The TCR sequence derives from a human donor in good health. DNA for the CDR3: TGTGCCAGCAGCTTGCAGGACACTCCGACCGGGGAGCTGTTTTTT. As protein: CASSLQDTPTGELFF.